This T cell receptor (beta chain) was sequenced in a study of T cell responses to AZD1222 COVID-19 vaccine. Germline values: CDR1 SEHNR, CDR2 FQNEAQ (reference sequence). V was clipped by 7 bases and J by 4 bases, with 19 bases between them. The CDR3 covers 15 residues. The data were produced by immunoSEQ multiplex PCR, yet TCRdb's version contains in-frame clones alone and is incomplete. The sample comprises 150,000 or so clones, 92% of which are singletons, and 1.9% rests with the top ten. The V call is TRBV7-9, the J call TRBJ2-5; tentatively, D is TRBD2 (5 bases). The material sequenced was peripheral blood, taken on day 0 of AZD1222 vaccination. The TCR originated in an adult in good health. The CDR3 protein is CASIPVSSAGETQYF. The CDR3 DNA reads TGTGCCAGCATCCCGGTTTCAAGTGCGGGAGAGACCCAGTACTTC.